The TCR beta chain described here comes from a study of PD-1 blockade in classical Hodgkin lymphoma (TCRdb year 2020). With respect to the entire study: Nivolumab dosing was 3 mg/kg intravenously every 2 weeks, continuing until either disease progression or unacceptable toxicity. To define a peripheral blood immune signature of response to PD-1 blockade in classical Hodgkin lymphoma, the study combined TCR beta sequencing with CyTOF.

The time point tag for this specimen amounts to: cycle 4 day 1 (C4D1), after 6 weeks of nivolumab. All trial patients had relapsed after autologous stem cell transplantation, with cohorts A, B and C differing in prior brentuximab vedotin exposure. The trial cohort comprised some 60 patients with relapsed/refractory classical Hodgkin lymphoma whose best overall responses were complete response, partial response or progressive disease. In the multi-cohort phase II CheckMate 205 trial, trial patients received single-agent nivolumab. An independent review committee assessed best overall response using the 2007 International Working Group response criteria. PBMCs from the trial were collected at three points: immediately before nivolumab initiation (C1D1), and during therapy at cycle 2 day 1 and cycle 4 day 1. Peripheral blood was collected in 8 mL Vacutainer Cell Preparation Tubes, from which PBMCs were isolated by centrifugation and then cryopreserved.

Study-level results and caveats: Trial patients achieving complete response had baseline diversity similar to newly diagnosed patients, whereas partial responders and progressors had significantly lower diversity. By C4D1, a significant rise was seen in CD4+ TCR diversity but not in CD8+ TCR diversity (p=0.0027 vs p=0.16), and the rise was most apparent among complete responders (p=0.02). Diversity was lower in patients who began nivolumab less than 1 year after ASCT, so these patients were left out of later analyses to avoid confounding by immune reconstitution. Baseline TCR diversity was reported as lower in newly diagnosed patients than in healthy donors, and lower still in relapsed/refractory patients. The study was restricted to a single clinical trial cohort, and the causes of repertoire differences, possibly disease activity or prior therapy, were left undefined.

The Qiagen DNeasy kit was used to extract genomic DNA both from unsorted PBMCs and from the negatively selected CD4+ and CD8+ fractions. TCR beta CDR3 regions were subjected to amplification by immunoSEQ multiplex PCR with primers that anneal to V and J segments. A synthetic immune receptor repertoire was used to minimize amplification bias, and remaining bias was computationally removed after sequencing. As for how the authors treated the data: Custom Python scripts were used to quantify repertoire diversity as the Shannon entropy index. Unsorted, CD4+ and CD8+ repertoires were analyzed separately, except in combined analyses where CD4+ and CD8+ sequences were merged in silico. A clone was considered expanded if an increase in frequency of at least 2-fold after treatment relative to C1D1 was found, and a pseudocount of 0.5 was applied to clones undetected at baseline. Clones with 0 or 1 copy at C1D1 were defined as singleton clones, while clones with 2 or more copies were defined as non-singleton clones. Clones expanded in unsorted samples were labelled as CD4+, CD8+ or unknown by matching protein sequences in sorted samples from the same patient. Wilcoxon tests on paired samples were used to test diversity changes from C1D1 to C4D1. Here the immuneACCESS table is served through TCRdb, limited to in-frame sequences with V and J called. Missing clones are a known gap in these copies; in checked studies unresolved V genes cover under half, and the rest lacks a known reason. That table supplies the V and J calls and clone size; D and trimming were determined from the DNA. The table for this sample lists about 94,000 clones; 93% of them were counted only once. Roughly 2% of the sample goes to the ten largest clones.

On this clone itself: It has no known antigen specificity. Per-base qualities were not stored, and no clone one base away is much larger.

The origin of this receptor is a human donor with classical Hodgkin lymphoma. The source material was peripheral blood mononuclear cells (PBMCs), sampled before the fourth cycle of nivolumab.

Here is the DNA: TGTGCCAGTAGTAATACAGGGGGCAATGAGCAGTTCTTC. The translation is CASSNTGGNEQFF. This sequence uses TRBV19 and TRBJ2-1, and 8 junction bases match TRBD1. The CDR3 goes from the cysteine to the phenylalanine over 13 residues. The read is trimmed to its CDR3 DNA, 39 bases read in frame from base 1. In the germline V gene (reference sequence), CDR1 corresponds to LNHDA and CDR2 to SQIVND. V is pruned by 4 bases and J by 6 bases, leaving 2 bases of the junction without a gene match. Reference TRBV19 and TRBJ2-1 proteins supply the regions before and after the CDR3; the full variable domain is: DGGITQSPKYLFRKEGQNVTLSCEQNLNHDAMYWYRQDPGQGLRLIYYSQIVNDFQKGDIAEGYSVSREKKESFPLTVTSAQKNPTAFYLCASSNTGGNEQFFGPGTRLTVL.